Presented here are 3 T cell receptor beta chains from one specimen sequenced in a study of blood T cell repertoires in COVID-19. Clones were sequenced by immunoSEQ multiplex PCR, and TCRdb holds only the in-frame ones, with some missing. The table lists 360,000 or so clones, 90% of them singletons. Sequenced material: peripheral blood. Every receptor here comes from a man aged 18 to 29 with active or convalescent COVID-19.

This chain joins TRBV4-3 and TRBJ2-3, with 8 bases aligning to TRBD1. Germline V gives CDR1 LGHNA, CDR2 YSLEER. This CDR3 contains 16 residues. With V trimmed by 1 base and J by 1 base, 4 bases remained unmatched. DNA for the CDR3: TGCGCCAGCAGCCAAGGACCGGGACAGGGCACAGATACGCAGTATTTT. Encoded protein: CASSQGPGQGTDTQYF.

This rearrangement joins TRBV7-2 to TRBJ1-2; 8 bases align to TRBD1. Losses at the gene ends were 2 bases for V and 6 bases for J; bases not matched to a gene: 5. The CDR3 sequence is 14 residues long. Germline V gives CDR1 SGHTA, CDR2 FQGNSA. CDR3 nucleotides: TGTGCCAGCAGCTTATCGTACAGGGGGGATGGCTACACCTTC. The encoded protein is CASSLSYRGDGYTF.

The count of this clone is one. V and J are TRBV4-3 and TRBJ1-1; D perhaps matches TRBD1 (6 bases). V was cut by 0 bases and J by 11 bases, with 16 bases left in between. This CDR3 is 14 amino acids long. The germline gives CDR1 LGHNA, CDR2 YSLEER. CDR3 region: CASSQDAGAAMAFF. In DNA, the CDR3 is TGCGCCAGCAGCCAAGATGCAGGGGCGGCAATGGCTTTCTTT.